The rows below give T cell receptor beta chains drawn from one sample of a study of cytomegalovirus exposure and HLA in healthy donors. Libraries were prepared by immunoSEQ multiplex PCR; TCRdb keeps only in-frame clonotypes and omits some of them. The sample includes 200,000 or so clones, around 84% of them seen just once. The specimen was PBMCs. The receptor set was obtained from a man between 18 and 35 years old in good health and CMV-seropositive. The CDR3 runs from the conserved cysteine through the conserved F or W. D genes are given only for firm matches.

>TRBV5-5|TRBJ1-2|TRBD1
CASSLGPQGASGYTF
>TRBV13|TRBJ2-7|TRBD1
CASSPTGYEQYF
>TRBV7-3|TRBJ1-5|TRBD1
CASSSQPSDREDSNQPQHF
>TRBV27|TRBJ1-5|NA
CASSIVGGDQPQHF
>TRBV27|TRBJ1-1|NA
CASRPGLSVNTEAFF
>TRBV2|TRBJ1-1|NA
CASSDRGVNTEAFF
>TRBV6-6|TRBJ1-5|NA
CASTISNQPQHF
>TRBV5-1|TRBJ2-1|TRBD2
CASSFGLAGGNEQFF
>TRBV4-2|TRBJ2-5|TRBD1
CASSQEGRQGAREETQYF
>TRBV19|TRBJ2-3|TRBD2
CASGGEWDTQYF
>TRBV4-1|TRBJ2-1|TRBD2
CASSQSPLGGGEQFF
>TRBV7-2|TRBJ2-1|TRBD2
CASSLGGGAGANNEQFF
>TRBV13|TRBJ2-7|TRBD2
CASSFWGWGRAGFDEQYF
>TRBV5-1|TRBJ2-5|TRBD2
CASTPSGRRETQYF
>TRBV28|TRBJ2-7|TRBD1
CASGTGVLGQYF
>TRBV19|TRBJ2-2|NA
CASTPRLHTGELFF
>TRBV19|TRBJ2-7|TRBD1
CASRSGQGPIYEQYF
>TRBV29-1|TRBJ1-1|TRBD1
CSVCDRQGSLEAFF
>TRBV28|TRBJ2-7|TRBD1
CASSGYRGGTGAAEQYF